The 26 T cell receptor beta chains in this list originate from one sample, sequenced in a study of cytomegalovirus exposure and HLA in healthy donors listed by TCRdb under 2017. The library was made by the immunoSEQ multiplex PCR assay. The multiplex PCR relied on a mix of 60 forward primers for TCR Vbeta segments and 13 reverse primers for TCR Jbeta segments. TCRdb obtained this table from immuneACCESS and retained in-frame rearrangements with V and J assigned. These tables miss some clones; where compared with another copy, unresolved V genes account for less than half of the shortfall, and the remainder is unexplained. The sample table lists around 220,000 clones, about 74% of them with a count of one. Clones ranked in the top ten supply less than 2% of the sample. The sample taken for sequencing was PBMCs. These receptors all come from a woman between 25 and 40 years old in good health and CMV-seronegative.

This clone showed up just a few times. This rearrangement joins TRBV5-6 to TRBJ1-2, with D uncertain. The germline gives CDR1 SGHDT, CDR2 YYEEEE. CDR3 length: 13 amino acids. V was clipped by 0 bases and J by 5 bases, with 8 bases between them. CDR3: CASSLGQPYGYTF. The CDR3 nucleotides read TGTGCCAGCAGCTTGGGACAACCTTATGGCTACACCTTC.

As DNA, the CDR3 is TGCGCCAGCAGCTTGGCCGGGGGGCCTCAGACCCAGTACTTC. This translates into CASSLAGGPQTQYF. J is TRBJ2-5 and V is TRBV5-1; the D gene is possibly TRBD2 (7 bases). The V end lost 0 bases, the J end lost 6 bases, and 12 bases lay between the germline ends. The CDR3 contains 14 residues. Germline V lookup: CDR1 SGHRS, CDR2 YFSETQ.

In its sample, this clone was seen a few times. V and J are TRBV7-2 and TRBJ2-7; possible D gene TRBD2, 7 bases. The length of the CDR3 is 13 residues. V was cut by 6 bases and J by 6 bases, with 15 bases left in between. Germline CDR1 SGHTA, CDR2 FQGNSA. In nucleotides, the CDR3 is TGTGCCAGCAGTCTGGGGGCGGGGGTCGAGCAGTACTTC. As protein: CASSLGAGVEQYF.

The genes are TRBV7-2 and TRBJ2-2, with 11 bases aligning to TRBD2. The length of the CDR3 is 16 residues. With 5 bases clipped from V and 7 bases from J, the junction kept 9 bases outside the gene matches. From germline, CDR1 is SGHTA and CDR2 FQGNSA. Here the CDR3 reads CASSRTGTSGGGELFF. CDR3 nucleotide sequence: TGTGCCAGCAGCCGCACCGGGACTAGCGGTGGCGGGGAGCTGTTTTTT.

The chain links TRBV5-1 to TRBJ2-2; the D gene is possibly TRBD1 (6 bases). Germline CDR1 SGHRS, CDR2 YFSETQ. The CDR3 sequence is 15 residues long. Trimming left V 2 bases short and J 7 bases short, with 15 bases between. CDR3 in DNA: TGCGCCAGCAGCTTACAGGGTCAAGGATTCGGGGAGCTGTTTTTT. The encoded protein is CASSLQGQGFGELFF.

This clone was seen a handful of times. A far larger clone is one nucleotide away, so this likely arose from a read error. The rearrangement uses TRBV5-6 and TRBJ1-1; 7 bases are a match to TRBD1. The CDR3 runs 14 residues. Germline CDR1 is SGHDT and CDR2 is YYEEEE. Trimming removed 1 base from V and 10 bases from J; junction bases left unmatched: 10. CDR3 loop: CASSLLTGALGAFF. The CDR3 DNA reads TGTGCCAGCAGCTTGCTAACAGGGGCTTTGGGAGCTTTCTTT. Drawing the rest from reference TRBV5-6 and TRBJ1-1, the complete variable domain is DAGVTQSPTHLIKTRGQQVTLRCSPKSGHDTVSWYQQALGQGPQFIFQYYEEEERQRGNFPDRFSGHQFPNYSSELNVNALLLGDSALYLCASSLLTGALGAFFGQGTRLTVV.

This clone was counted a single time. V usage is TRBV12-5 and J usage is TRBJ1-2, with a possible D match to TRBD1 (6 bases). The ends were cut back, 0 bases at V and 0 bases at J, with 11 bases in the middle. The length of the CDR3 is 16 residues. The germline gives CDR1 LGHNT, CDR2 FRNRAP. CDR3 sequence: CASGLVLQGANYGYTF. DNA for the CDR3: TGTGCTAGTGGTTTGGTCCTACAGGGAGCTAACTATGGCTACACCTTC.

This clone was counted a few times. This chain joins TRBV6-6 and TRBJ2-5, with D maybe TRBD1 (5 bases). Trimming pared 8 bases from V and 4 bases from J, leaving 14 bases between. The CDR3 extends over 13 amino acids. Per the germline V gene, CDR1 is MNHNY and CDR2 is SVGAGI (reference sequence). The chain's CDR3 is CASEKGVRETQYF. The CDR3 DNA sequence: TGTGCCAGCGAGAAAGGGGTTCGAGAGACCCAGTACTTC.

This clone came up a few times. This chain joins TRBV7-6 and TRBJ1-1; D gene ambiguous. The CDR3 covers 13 residues. Between the trimmed V and J ends, which lost 3 bases and 7 bases, there was a span of 12 bases. CDR1 is SGHVS, CDR2 FNYEAQ, per germline. The CDR3 bases are TGTGCCAGCAGCTTTAATCCCTCAGGTGAAGCTTTCTTT. Protein: CASSFNPSGEAFF.

The chain combines TRBV15 with TRBJ1-1; D gene unclear. The CDR3 is 13 amino acids. V lost 0 bases and J 5 bases, leaving 7 bases between the germline ends. Germline CDR1 and CDR2: LNHNV and YYDKDF (reference sequence). CDR3 nucleotides: TGTGCCACCAGCAGAGATCTAAAGACTGAAGCTTTCTTT. It encodes CATSRDLKTEAFF.

The gene calls are TRBV23-1 and TRBJ2-7; TRBD1 agrees at 7 bases. TRBV23-1 is identified as an open reading frame with a role that is uncertain. This CDR3 is 12 amino acids long. V shed 6 bases and J 6 bases; nucleotides not matched to a gene: 5. Written as DNA, the CDR3 is TGCGCCAGCAGGGGGACAGTTCGCGAGCAGTACTTC. Translation: CASRGTVREQYF.

The chain uses TRBV2 and TRBJ1-5, with a tentative D call TRBD1 (6 bases). The CDR3 is made up of 15 amino acids. Trimming removed 5 bases at V and 6 bases at J, with 17 bases between. From germline, CDR1 is SNHLY and CDR2 FYNNEI. This CDR3 reads CASSSEGGASQPQHF. The CDR3 region has the DNA TGTGCCAGCAGTTCCGAGGGGGGGGCTAGTCAGCCCCAGCATTTT. Full variable domain (outside the CDR3, taken from reference TRBV2 and TRBJ1-5): EPEVTQTPSHQVTQMGQEVILRCVPISNHLYFYWYRQILGQKVEFLVSFYNNEISEKSEIFDDQFSVERPDGSNFTLKIRSTKLEDSAMYFCASSSEGGASQPQHFGDGTRLSIL.

The chain employs TRBV4-2 and TRBJ1-6, with 7 bases aligning to TRBD1. In germline, CDR1 is LGHNA, CDR2 YNFKEQ. V lost 4 bases, J lost 5 bases, and 5 bases stayed unmatched. The CDR3 totals 15 residues. The CDR3 DNA sequence: TGTGCCAGCAGCCCATTAGGACAGGATAATTCACCCCTCCACTTT. It specifies CASSPLGQDNSPLHF.

This chain joins TRBV9 and TRBJ2-5, with 8 bases lining up with TRBD1. The J call may be wrong; the DNA end is better matched by TRBJ2-7. Germline loops: CDR1 SGDLS, CDR2 YYNGEE. This CDR3 contains 14 residues. CDR3 in amino acids: CASSDRDRSYEQYF. CDR3 sequence (DNA): TGTGCCAGCAGCGACCGGGACAGGTCCTACGAGCAGTACTTC.

The genes are TRBV6-1 and TRBJ1-1, with D possibly matching TRBD1 (6 bases). Trimming took off 6 bases at V and 6 bases at J, with 20 bases between the two ends. The CDR3 is 15 amino acids. Germline assignment: CDR1 MNHNS and CDR2 SASEGT. The CDR3 protein is CASRPPGHAEPEAFF. As DNA, the CDR3 is TGTGCCAGCAGACCCCCGGGACACGCTGAGCCTGAAGCTTTCTTT.

J is TRBJ2-5 and V is TRBV30, with D possibly TRBD2 on 6 matching bases. The V end was cut by 1 base, the J end by 1 base, with 10 bases between. Germline CDR1 reads GTSNPN; CDR2 reads SVGIG (reference sequence). This CDR3 spans 14 amino acids. CDR3: CAWSGDSFQETQYF. In DNA form, the CDR3 reads TGTGCCTGGAGTGGGGACTCGTTCCAAGAGACCCAGTACTTC.

The V call is TRBV30, the J call TRBJ2-7, with D possibly being TRBD1 (5 bases). The CDR3 runs to 13 residues. The germline CDR1 and CDR2 sequences are GTSNPN and SVGIG (reference sequence). V was clipped by 1 base and J by 4 bases, with 11 bases between them. The CDR3 DNA follows: TGTGCCTGGAGTGACCTAGACAGTTACGAGCAGTACTTC. Translated, it gives CAWSDLDSYEQYF.

This chain links TRBV6-6 with TRBJ2-2; 7 bases are a match to TRBD2. The CDR3 runs 13 residues. Germline-derived CDR1 and CDR2 are MNHNY and SVGAGI (reference sequence). Unmatched junction bases numbered 2, after V lost 6 bases and J lost 4 bases. CDR3 region: CASRREATGELFF. CDR3 DNA sequence: TGTGCCAGCAGACGGGAGGCCACCGGGGAGCTGTTTTTT.

V is TRBV6-6 and J is TRBJ2-5; 8 bases line up with TRBD2. V was pared by 6 bases and J by 4 bases, with 10 bases of the junction left unmatched. This CDR3 region has 15 residues. Looked up from germline, CDR1 is MNHNY and CDR2 is SVGAGI (reference sequence). This CDR3 reads CASSSRGGDGETQYF. CDR3 DNA sequence: TGTGCCAGCAGCTCCCGGGGGGGTGACGGAGAGACCCAGTACTTC.

The chain uses TRBV30 and TRBJ2-7; 8 bases align to TRBD2. This CDR3 region has 15 residues. J gave up 6 bases and V 0 bases, and 10 bases lay outside the gene matches. Germline CDR1 is GTSNPN and CDR2 is SVGIG (reference sequence). CDR3 bases: TGTGCCTGGAGTGTGGATTCGGGAGGGTTTTTCGAGCAGTACTTC. Protein: CAWSVDSGGFFEQYF. The full variable domain, with the rest looked up from reference TRBV30 and TRBJ2-7, is SQTIHQWPATLVQPVGSPLSLECTVEGTSNPNLYWYRQAAGRGLQLLFYSVGIGQISSEVPQNLSASRPQDRQFILSSKKLLLSDSGFYLCAWSVDSGGFFEQYFGPGTRLTVT.

The genes are TRBV18 and TRBJ2-7, with 7 bases identical to TRBD2. Trimming removed 3 bases from V and 2 bases from J; junction bases left unmatched: 10. Germline V gene data show CDR1 as KGHSH and CDR2 as LQKENI. CDR3 length: 16 residues. CDR3: CASSPRIPSGPYEQYF. DNA of the CDR3: TGTGCCAGCTCACCCCGTATTCCTAGCGGACCCTACGAGCAGTACTTC.

This chain uses TRBV15 with TRBJ1-3, with D possibly TRBD1 on 5 matching bases. V lost 0 bases and J lost 1, with 19 bases in between. The CDR3 is 19 amino acids. Germline-derived CDR1 and CDR2 are LNHNV and YYDKDF (reference sequence). Written as DNA, the CDR3 is TGTGCCACCAGCAGAGATTTAGGCAGGGATTCGCAGTCTGGAAACACCATATATTTT. Amino acid sequence: CATSRDLGRDSQSGNTIYF.

The genes are TRBV19 and TRBJ1-5, with a tentative D call TRBD1 (6 bases). The V end lost 4 bases, the J end lost 4 bases, and 11 bases lay between the germline ends. Germline V gene sequence: CDR1 LNHDA, CDR2 SQIVND (reference sequence). This CDR3 has 14 residues. DNA for the CDR3: TGTGCCAGTAGTAGGGGGGGCGGAAATCAGCCCCAGCATTTT. Translated: CASSRGGGNQPQHF. The whole variable domain, filled in from reference TRBV19 and TRBJ1-5, reads DGGITQSPKYLFRKEGQNVTLSCEQNLNHDAMYWYRQDPGQGLRLIYYSQIVNDFQKGDIAEGYSVSREKKESFPLTVTSAQKNPTAFYLCASSRGGGNQPQHFGDGTRLSIL.

The gene calls are TRBV19 and TRBJ2-1; no definite D call. There are 15 residues in the CDR3. With 6 bases removed from V and 6 bases from J, the gap between germline ends came to 18 bases. From germline, CDR1 is LNHDA and CDR2 SQIVND (reference sequence). The CDR3 here is CASRRGISGVNEQFF. The CDR3 nucleotides are TGTGCCAGTAGGCGAGGCATCTCCGGAGTCAATGAGCAGTTCTTC.

The chain employs TRBV25-1 and TRBJ1-2; a weak D match, TRBD1 (5 bases). Germline values: CDR1 MGHDK, CDR2 SYGVNS. The V gene lost 8 bases and the J gene lost 7 bases, with 17 bases spanning the gap. This CDR3 is 13 amino acids long. Here the CDR3 DNA reads TGTGCCAGCTGTAAGTCAGACAGAAGTGGCTACACCTTC. It is translated as CASCKSDRSGYTF.

This chain links TRBV9 with TRBJ2-7, with TRBD1 matching 9 bases. CDR1 is SGDLS and CDR2 is YYNGEE in the germline V gene. V lost 2 bases and J lost 5; bases outside the gene matches: 5. The CDR3 is 14 residues long. As DNA, the CDR3 is TGTGCCAGCAGCGTGAGATGGACAGGGGACGAGCAGTACTTC. Amino acid sequence: CASSVRWTGDEQYF.